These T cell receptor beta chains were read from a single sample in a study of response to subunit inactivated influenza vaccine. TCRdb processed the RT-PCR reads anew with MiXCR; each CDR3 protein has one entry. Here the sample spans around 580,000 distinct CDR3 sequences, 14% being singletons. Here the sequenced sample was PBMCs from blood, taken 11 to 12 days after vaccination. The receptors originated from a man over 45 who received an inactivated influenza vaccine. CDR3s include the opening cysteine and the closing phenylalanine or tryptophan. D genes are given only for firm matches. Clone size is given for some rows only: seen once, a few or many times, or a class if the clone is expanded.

TGTGCCAGCATCAACTCTCAATCACGCACAGATACGCAGTATTTT	CASINSQSRTDTQYF	NA	TRBV28	TRBJ2-3	NA
TGCGCCAGCAGCCGTCGACAGGGGGCTGGAAACACCATATATTTT	CASSRRQGAGNTIYF	TRBD1	TRBV4-1	TRBJ1-3	NA
TGCGCCAGCAGCTTGGCCAGCTTGAACACTGAAGCTTTCTTT	CASSLASLNTEAFF	NA	TRBV5-1	TRBJ1-1	many
TGTGCCAGCAGCTTTCCCTTGGGGCTAGGGAACACTGAAGCTTTCTTT	CASSFPLGLGNTEAFF	NA	TRBV11-2	TRBJ1-1	few
TGTGCCAGCTCACCAGCGCGGAACACCGGGGAGCTGTTTTTT	CASSPARNTGELFF	NA	TRBV18	TRBJ2-2	NA
TGTGCTAGTGGTTCATCCGAACAGGCTAACTATGGCTACACCTTC	CASGSSEQANYGYTF	NA	TRBV12-5	TRBJ1-2	NA
TGCGCCAGCAGCTTGAGGTCATCGGGGGTCATAGAGCAGTACTTC	CASSLRSSGVIEQYF	NA	TRBV5-1	TRBJ2-7	few
TGTGCCATCAGTGGGGAGGCGGGAAAGACTAACTATGGCTACACCTTC	CAISGEAGKTNYGYTF	NA	TRBV10-3	TRBJ1-2	NA
TGTGCCAGCAGCTTAGGAAGGGGCACAGTAGTGAGCTCCTACAATGAGCAGTTCTTC	CASSLGRGTVVSSYNEQFF	NA	TRBV11-2	TRBJ2-1	NA
TGCAGTGCTACTAGTATTCTAGCGGCAGATCCCTACGAGCAGTACTTC	CSATSILAADPYEQYF	TRBD2	TRBV20-1	TRBJ2-7	NA
TGTGCCAGCAGAAGACAGGGGAACAATTCACCCCTCCACTTT	CASRRQGNNSPLHF	TRBD1	TRBV6-1	TRBJ1-6	NA
TGCAGCGTTGAAGAACAAGCGGGGTATGGCTACACCTTC	CSVEEQAGYGYTF	NA	TRBV29-1	TRBJ1-2	NA
TGTGCCAGCAGCTTATTTAGCGGTAAAGAGACCCAGTACTTC	CASSLFSGKETQYF	NA	TRBV7-6	TRBJ2-5	NA
TGTGCCAGCAGTTTTCCGGGACAGGGGGAAAAACTGTTTTTT	CASSFPGQGEKLFF	TRBD1	TRBV12-3/TRBV12-4	TRBJ1-4	few
TGTGCCAGCAGTTACTCCCCGGAAGGGTACCAAGAGACCCAGTACTTC	CASSYSPEGYQETQYF	NA	TRBV6-5	TRBJ2-5	few
TGTGCCAGCCTCGGACAGCCTAACTACAATGAGCAGTTCTTC	CASLGQPNYNEQFF	NA	TRBV6-2/TRBV6-3	TRBJ2-1	NA
TGTGCCAGCAGCCAAGATCTTATACCCTTCGCCGTTCTAAGCACAGATACGCAGTATTTT	CASSQDLIPFAVLSTDTQYF	NA	TRBV14	TRBJ2-3	NA
TGTGCCAGCAGCTTTTTCGGGGTAAATGAGCAGTTCTTC	CASSFFGVNEQFF	NA	TRBV7-2	TRBJ2-1	NA
TGCAGTGCGCCTGACAGGGGTAGGCTGTTTTTT	CSAPDRGRLFF	TRBD1	TRBV20-1	TRBJ1-4	NA
TGCAGTGCTAGTGATGTCGGGGGGAACTATGGCTACACCTTC	CSASDVGGNYGYTF	NA	TRBV20-1	TRBJ1-2	few
TGCAGCGTTCGGCCGGGAGTCAATGAGCAGTTCTTC	CSVRPGVNEQFF	NA	TRBV29-1	TRBJ2-1	NA
TGCAGTTCCCCCTCCGGGTCGGATTCACCCCTCCACTTT	CSSPSGSDSPLHF	NA	TRBV20-1	TRBJ1-6	many
TGCAGCGTATTGGACAGGGGTTCTGAGACCCAGTACTTC	CSVLDRGSETQYF	TRBD1	TRBV29-1	TRBJ2-5	NA
TGTGCCACCGAGGGGGAGTACAATGAGCAGTTCTTC	CATEGEYNEQFF	NA	TRBV10-3	TRBJ2-1	few
TGTGCCAGCAGTTTAGACCCCACAGGGGCCGGTACTTCACCCCTCCACTTT	CASSLDPTGAGTSPLHF	TRBD1	TRBV28	TRBJ1-6	few
TGTGCCATCAGTGTTTGGGGTGAAACCTACAATGAGCAGTTCTTC	CAISVWGETYNEQFF	NA	TRBV10-3	TRBJ2-1	NA
TGTGCCAGCAGTTTACGATTCGCCGAGCAGTACTTC	CASSLRFAEQYF	NA	TRBV12-3/TRBV12-4	TRBJ2-7	few
TGTGCCAGCAGTTTAGGAGGGCGAGATGGGACCCAGTACTTC	CASSLGGRDGTQYF	NA	TRBV12-3/TRBV12-4	TRBJ2-5	few
TGTGCCTGGGACGATACCGACAGTAACAATGAGCAGTTCTTC	CAWDDTDSNNEQFF	NA	TRBV30	TRBJ2-1	many
TGCAGTGCTGCCCAAGCGGGAGGTCAGTTCTTC	CSAAQAGGQFF	TRBD2	TRBV20-1	TRBJ2-1	few
TGCAGTGCTAGTGACTCTCGGTCTAACTATGGCTACACCTTC	CSASDSRSNYGYTF	NA	TRBV20-1	TRBJ1-2	NA
TGTGCCAGCAGTCTTCGGGGTCAGGGGATCTATGGCTACACCTTC	CASSLRGQGIYGYTF	NA	TRBV6-1	TRBJ1-2	NA
TGTGCCAGCAGTTTGCAAGCGGGAGGGCCCAACACCGGGGAGCTGTTTTTT	CASSLQAGGPNTGELFF	TRBD2	TRBV28	TRBJ2-2	NA